This TCR beta chain was identified in a study of CD8 T cells in ankylosing spondylitis. This CDR3 spans 14 amino acids. V was clipped by 6 bases and J by 7 bases, with 18 bases between them. The germline V gene has CDR1 MGHDK and CDR2 SYGVNS. Whole-study results and caveats: Characteristic of ankylosing spondylitis blood, it appeared, was a TCR beta motif comprising 7 to 9 highly homologous variants. Before this, some motif variants had been reported in reactive arthritis synovial fluid and blood.

By quantitative 5'-RACE with molecular barcodes, the TCR beta libraries were made. Via MiXCR, TCRdb re-called the 5' RACE reads, giving one row per CDR3 protein. The sample records fewer than 500,000 distinct CDR3 sequences, about a fifth being singletons. Remarks on this clonotype: Its antigen is unknown.

This TCR derives from a male donor with ankylosing spondylitis. V and J are TRBV25-1 and TRBJ1-2, with no clear D. Source material: blood, either unsorted or a sorted T cell fraction (not recorded which). The chain's CDR3 is CASSGGLGRGGYTF. The CDR3 nucleotides read TGTGCCAGCAGCGGCGGCCTCGGGCGGGGTGGCTACACCTTC.